The TCR beta chain described here comes from a study of cytomegalovirus exposure and HLA in healthy donors. Study as a whole: For the approximately 410 genotyped donors, 65% to 90% fell within the Caucasian-associated ancestry cluster.

Unmatched junction bases numbered 2, after V lost 4 bases and J lost 6 bases. This CDR3 spans 13 amino acids. The V gene's germline CDR1 is SGHTA and CDR2 FQGTGA. Use of 60 Vbeta and 13 Jbeta primers characterized the PCR. The repertoire was sequenced with immunoSEQ multiplex PCR; TCRdb's copy has only in-frame clones and lacks some. Of about 110,000 clones listed, about three quarters are singletons. The clonotype originates from a woman between 40 and 55 years old in good health and CMV-seropositive. Sequencing was done on a sample of PBMCs. The chain is built from TRBV7-3 and TRBJ1-2, with 10 bases aligning to TRBD1. This chain's CDR3 is CASSSGTGDGYTF. The CDR3 DNA follows: TGTGCCAGCAGCTCCGGGACAGGGGATGGCTACACCTTC.